Below, 17 T cell receptor beta chains from the same sample are listed, as sequenced in a study of blood T cell repertoires in COVID-19 (dated by TCRdb to about 2020). The library was obtained by the immunoSEQ multiplex PCR assay. This immuneACCESS table, as held by TCRdb, lists in-frame sequences with V and J called but not all clones. Of the missing ones, under half trace to an unresolved V gene in checked studies; the others have no known cause. This sample holds roughly 140,000 clones; approximately 80% were observed only once. Jointly, the top ten make up more than 8.5% of the sample. Sequencing was performed on peripheral blood. The source of these receptors is a man in his sixties with active or convalescent COVID-19.

This clone was observed a handful of times. The rearrangement links TRBV7-2 to TRBJ1-1, with D possibly being TRBD1 (6 bases). CDR3 size: 19 residues. Germline values: CDR1 SGHTA, CDR2 FQGNSA. V was pared by 5 bases and J by 2 bases, with 27 bases between. CDR3 sequence reads: CASSTPRGDRWSGNTEAFF. The CDR3 DNA sequence: TGTGCCAGCAGCACACCCCGGGGAGACAGGTGGTCAGGCAACACTGAAGCTTTCTTT.

This clone was seen more than once but under ten times. CDR3 coding DNA: TGTGCCAGCAGCGCCAGACAGGGCCGTGCCTATGGCTACACCTTC. Its protein is CASSARQGRAYGYTF. The V call is TRBV9, the J call TRBJ1-2, with 7 positions matching TRBD1. CDR1 and CDR2 (germline): SGDLS, YYNGEE. With 3 bases clipped from V and 4 bases from J, the junction kept 9 bases outside the gene matches. The CDR3 length is 15 residues. Using reference TRBV9 and TRBJ1-2 for the parts outside the CDR3, the full variable domain is DSGVTQTPKHLITATGQRVTLRCSPRSGDLSVYWYQQSLDQGLQFLIQYYNGEERAKGNILERFSAQQFPDLHSELNLSSLELGDSALYFCASSARQGRAYGYTFGSGTRLTVV.

This rearrangement joins TRBV18 to TRBJ1-4; D uncertain. Germline lookup yields CDR1 KGHSH and CDR2 LQKENI. The CDR3 extends over 17 amino acids. The ends were cut back, 2 bases at V and 6 bases at J, with 19 bases in the middle. The CDR3 DNA sequence: TGTGCCAGCTCACCAAGGTCTTCCCGGGGTGGTGATGAAAAACTGTTTTTT. This encodes CASSPRSSRGGDEKLFF.

A few counts support this clone. The V and J genes are TRBV9 and TRBJ1-5; D is perhaps TRBD1 (5 bases). V was pared by 8 bases and J by 2 bases, with 8 bases between. Germline V gene data show CDR1 as SGDLS and CDR2 as YYNGEE. This CDR3 region has 12 residues. This CDR3 is CASGGGNQPQHF. CDR3 sequence (DNA): TGTGCCAGTGGAGGGGGCAATCAGCCCCAGCATTTT.

V gene TRBV29-1 combines with J gene TRBJ1-1; weak D call: TRBD1 (5 bases). In germline, CDR1 is SQVTM, CDR2 ANQGSEA. V lost 7 bases, J lost 0 bases, and 15 bases lay in between. The length of the CDR3 is 14 residues. CDR3 DNA sequence: TGCAGCGGGGGACCCCCGAGGGTGAACACTGAAGCTTTCTTT. This sequence encodes CSGGPPRVNTEAFF.

V gene TRBV9 combines with J gene TRBJ1-2; no reliable D call. The V and J ends lost 1 base and 2 bases respectively, with 18 bases between them. The CDR3 loop spans 17 amino acids. The germline V gene encodes CDR1 SGDLS and CDR2 YYNGEE. The CDR3 protein is CASSVLSGRGGNYGYTF. CDR3 coding DNA: TGTGCCAGCAGCGTACTCAGCGGCCGGGGAGGGAACTATGGCTACACCTTC. Filled out from reference TRBV9 and TRBJ1-2, the complete variable domain reads DSGVTQTPKHLITATGQRVTLRCSPRSGDLSVYWYQQSLDQGLQFLIQYYNGEERAKGNILERFSAQQFPDLHSELNLSSLELGDSALYFCASSVLSGRGGNYGYTFGSGTRLTVV.

The chain combines TRBV5-1 with TRBJ1-2; 9 nucleotides agree with TRBD1. V was clipped by 4 bases and J by 7 bases; unmatched bases: 5. The CDR3 sequence is 13 residues long. From germline, CDR1 is SGHRS and CDR2 YFSETQ. The CDR3 nucleotides are TGCGCCAGCAGCGACAGGGGGTTCGGTGGCTACACCTTC. Protein sequence: CASSDRGFGGYTF.

The gene calls are TRBV4-1 and TRBJ1-3; D unresolved. CDR1 and CDR2 (germline): MGHRA, YSYEKL. CDR3 length: 15 residues. The V and J ends lost 0 bases and 0 bases respectively, with 6 bases between them. This CDR3 reads CASSQERGSGNTIYF. In DNA form, the CDR3 reads TGCGCCAGCAGCCAAGAACGAGGCTCTGGAAACACCATATATTTT.

The chain joins TRBV7-9 to TRBJ1-1; 8 bases match TRBD1. There are 17 residues in the CDR3. Germline CDR1 is SEHNR and CDR2 is FQNEAQ (reference sequence). Unmatched junction bases numbered 7, after V lost 1 base and J lost 0 bases. The CDR3 here is CASSLGTGGIMNTEAFF. CDR3 bases: TGTGCCAGCAGCTTAGGAACAGGGGGGATTATGAACACTGAAGCTTTCTTT.

The chain uses TRBV9 and TRBJ1-3; possible D gene TRBD1, 5 bases. The CDR3 loop spans 14 amino acids. Germline V gene lookup returns CDR1 SGDLS and CDR2 YYNGEE. V lost 3 bases and J lost 3, with 10 bases in between. The CDR3 coding sequence is TGTGCCAGCAGCGCCGCGGGGGTTGGAAACACCATATATTTT. Protein product: CASSAAGVGNTIYF. Drawing the rest from reference TRBV9 and TRBJ1-3, the complete variable domain is DSGVTQTPKHLITATGQRVTLRCSPRSGDLSVYWYQQSLDQGLQFLIQYYNGEERAKGNILERFSAQQFPDLHSELNLSSLELGDSALYFCASSAAGVGNTIYFGEGSWLTVV.

This chain's CDR3 is CASSPPQQGSYGYTF. The CDR3 DNA reads TGTGCCAGCTCACCACCCCAACAGGGTTCATATGGCTACACCTTC. The V and J genes are TRBV18 and TRBJ1-2; perhaps TRBD1 as D (6 bases). The V and J ends lost 0 bases and 5 bases respectively, with 13 bases between them. This CDR3 is built from 15 residues. Germline loops: CDR1 KGHSH, CDR2 LQKENI.

The rearrangement links TRBV30 to TRBJ2-2, with D perhaps matching TRBD1 (6 bases). V lost 4 bases and J lost 3, with 9 bases in between. The CDR3 is made up of 13 amino acids. The germline V gene has CDR1 GTSNPN and CDR2 SVGIG (reference sequence). In nucleotides, the CDR3 is TGTGCCTGGAAGGGACAATACACCGGGGAGCTGTTTTTT. Its protein is CAWKGQYTGELFF.

V gene TRBV25-1 combines with J gene TRBJ1-2; 11 bases are shared with TRBD1. The germline V gene encodes CDR1 MGHDK and CDR2 SYGVNS. V trimming: 7 bases; J trimming: 12 bases; junction bases outside the gene matches: 10. The CDR3 spans 13 residues. The CDR3 sequence: CASKEPGQGDHTF. CDR3 nucleotides: TGTGCCAGCAAGGAACCGGGACAGGGGGACCACACCTTC.

The rearrangement joins TRBV9 to TRBJ2-2, with D possibly TRBD1 on 6 matching bases. The CDR3 totals 16 residues. The germline gives CDR1 SGDLS, CDR2 YYNGEE. V lost 0 bases, J lost 4 bases, and 13 bases lay in between. In DNA form, the CDR3 reads TGTGCCAGCAGCGTAGTAGCAGGGGCCCCCACCGGGGAGCTGTTTTTT. It codes for CASSVVAGAPTGELFF.

The chain carries TRBV19 and TRBJ1-1, with 7 bases that match TRBD1. The germline V gene encodes CDR1 LNHDA and CDR2 SQIVND (reference sequence). CDR3 length equals 12 residues. Unmatched junction bases numbered 3, after V lost 3 bases and J lost 8 bases. CDR3 in amino acids: CASSIWDSEAFF. The CDR3 nucleotides are TGTGCCAGTAGTATTTGGGACAGCGAAGCTTTCTTT.

This clone showed up just a few times. The chain links TRBV6-2 or TRBV6-3 to TRBJ2-3; 7 positions agree with TRBD1. The CDR3 consists of 16 residues. Unmatched junction bases numbered 11, after V lost 3 bases and J lost 5 bases. CDR1 and CDR2 (germline): MNHEY, SVGEGT. The CDR3 nucleotides are TGTGCCAGCAGTTATGGGTTGACAGGGTATCAAGATACGCAGTATTTT. It specifies CASSYGLTGYQDTQYF.

The chain links TRBV19 to TRBJ1-1, with no clear D. With 3 bases removed from V and 0 bases from J, the gap between germline ends came to 11 bases. There are 15 residues in the CDR3. Germline CDR1 and CDR2: LNHDA and SQIVND (reference sequence). The CDR3 sequence: CASSIPRGVNTEAFF. Written as DNA, the CDR3 is TGTGCCAGTAGTATCCCCCGAGGAGTGAACACTGAAGCTTTCTTT.